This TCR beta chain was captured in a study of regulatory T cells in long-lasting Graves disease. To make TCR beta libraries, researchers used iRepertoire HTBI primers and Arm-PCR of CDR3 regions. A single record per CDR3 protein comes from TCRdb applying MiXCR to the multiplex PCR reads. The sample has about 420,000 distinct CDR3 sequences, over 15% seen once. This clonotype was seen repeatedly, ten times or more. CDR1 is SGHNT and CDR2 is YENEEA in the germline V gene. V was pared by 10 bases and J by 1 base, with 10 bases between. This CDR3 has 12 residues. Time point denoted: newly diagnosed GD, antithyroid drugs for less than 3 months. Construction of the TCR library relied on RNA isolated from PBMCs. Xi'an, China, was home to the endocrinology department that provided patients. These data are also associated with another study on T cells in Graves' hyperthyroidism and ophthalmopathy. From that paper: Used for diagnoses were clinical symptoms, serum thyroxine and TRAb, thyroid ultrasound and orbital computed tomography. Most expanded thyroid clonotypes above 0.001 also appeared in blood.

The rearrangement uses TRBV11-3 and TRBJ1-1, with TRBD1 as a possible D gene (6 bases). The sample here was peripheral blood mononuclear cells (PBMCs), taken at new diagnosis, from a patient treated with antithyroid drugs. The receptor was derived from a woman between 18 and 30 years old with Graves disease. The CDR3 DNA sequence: TGTGCCACCGGACAGCAGAACACTGAAGCTTTCTTT. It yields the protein CATGQQNTEAFF.